One and the same sample provided the 2 T cell receptor beta chains below, sequenced in a study of cytomegalovirus exposure and HLA in healthy donors (dated by TCRdb to 2017 to 2019). Library preparation employed the immunoSEQ multiplex PCR assay. A mixture of 60 forward primers for TCR Vbeta segments and 13 reverse primers for TCR Jbeta segments was used in the multiplex PCR. Imported from immuneACCESS, the table was reduced by TCRdb to in-frame sequences with V and J called. These copies leave out some clones; in studies compared against another copy, an unresolved V gene accounts for under half, and the cause of the remainder is not known. This sample gives about 120,000 clones in total; roughly four fifths of them show up just once. The ten largest clones capture just under 3% of the sample. Material: PBMCs. These receptor sequences come from a woman in her thirties or forties in good health and CMV-seropositive.

This chain uses TRBV12-5 with TRBJ1-2; D may be TRBD1 (6 bases). Germline V gives CDR1 LGHNT, CDR2 FRNRAP. This CDR3 comprises 12 residues. Deletions cut 7 bases from V and 8 bases from J, with 14 bases between. The CDR3 DNA reads as TGTGCTAGTGCCTTGACAGGCCGGGGCTACACCTTC. Translation gives CASALTGRGYTF.

In DNA, the CDR3 is TGTGCCAGCAGTTACCGGGGGGATATGCCGGAAAAACTGTTTTTT. Protein product: CASSYRGDMPEKLFF. The chain employs TRBV6-5 and TRBJ1-4, with D tentatively TRBD1 (5 bases). In germline, CDR1 is MNHEY, CDR2 SVGAGI. This CDR3 region has 15 residues. The V gene lost 2 bases and the J gene lost 8 bases, with 15 bases spanning the gap.